What follows describes a single TCR beta chain. Its matching antigen is unknown. Amplification of the TCR beta CDR3 regions used RNA transcripts (as template). The workflow started with a first-round RT-PCR run with HTBI primers and then moved on to a second-round multiplex PCR. TCRdb analysed the multiplex PCR reads with MiXCR anew, one entry per CDR3 protein. The sample holds about 740,000 distinct CDR3 sequences, 40% seen once. J gave up 5 bases and V 4 bases, and 7 bases lay outside the gene matches. Looked up from germline, CDR1 is SGDLS and CDR2 is YYNGEE. The CDR3 has 14 amino acids. In this cohort, patients with other autoimmune diseases, uncontrolled infections, pregnancy or lactation were excluded. Serum thyroxine and TRAb, along with clinical symptoms, thyroid ultrasound and orbital computed tomography, were what diagnosis relied on. This record belongs to a study of Graves' ophthalmopathy and Graves' hyperthyroidism.

Study-level points and caveats: Blood also contained most of the expanded thyroid clonotypes above 0.001 frequency.

The source of this sequence is an adult man with Graves' ophthalmopathy. Sequencing used peripheral blood. The chain couples TRBV9 to TRBJ2-7; 9 nucleotides align to TRBD1. CDR3 sequence reads: CASSITGTGNEQYF. The CDR3 DNA reads TGTGCCAGCAGCATTACCGGGACAGGGAACGAGCAGTACTTC. The whole variable domain, filled in from reference TRBV9 and TRBJ2-7, reads DSGVTQTPKHLITATGQRVTLRCSPRSGDLSVYWYQQSLDQGLQFLIQYYNGEERAKGNILERFSAQQFPDLHSELNLSSLELGDSALYFCASSITGTGNEQYFGPGTRLTVT.